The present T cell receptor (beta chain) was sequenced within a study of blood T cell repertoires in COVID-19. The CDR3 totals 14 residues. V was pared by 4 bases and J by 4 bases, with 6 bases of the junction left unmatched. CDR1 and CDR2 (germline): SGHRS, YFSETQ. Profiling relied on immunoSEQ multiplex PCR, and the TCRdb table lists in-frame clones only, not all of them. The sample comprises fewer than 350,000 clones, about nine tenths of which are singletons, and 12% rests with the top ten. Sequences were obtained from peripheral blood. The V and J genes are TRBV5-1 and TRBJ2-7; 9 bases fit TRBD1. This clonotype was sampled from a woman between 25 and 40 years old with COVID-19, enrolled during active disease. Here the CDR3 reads CASSGGTGPYEQYF. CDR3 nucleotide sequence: TGCGCCAGCAGCGGAGGGACAGGGCCATACGAGCAGTACTTC.